What follows are 10 T cell receptor beta chains derived from one specimen sequenced in a study of blood T cell repertoires in COVID-19. Sequenced by immunoSEQ multiplex PCR; TCRdb stores in-frame clones only, minus some. The data show about 210,000 clones, roughly 86% seen once. Sequencing was performed on peripheral blood. These receptors came from a woman in her forties with acute or convalescent COVID-19.

The chain employs TRBV27 and TRBJ2-7, with TRBD2 matching 8 bases. CDR3 length equals 14 residues. Trimming removed 5 bases from V and 5 bases from J; junction bases left unmatched: 8. Germline V lookup: CDR1 MNHEY, CDR2 SMNVEV (reference sequence). CDR3 loop: CASSRAGVPDEQYF. The CDR3 bases are TGTGCCAGCAGTCGAGCGGGAGTACCCGACGAGCAGTACTTC.

The rearrangement links TRBV10-3 to TRBJ1-2, with no clear D. The CDR3 has 14 residues. CDR1 and CDR2 (germline): ENHRY, SYGVKD. V dropped 3 bases and J dropped 5 bases, with 13 bases sitting between them. The CDR3 region is CAISEDDTRYGYTF. CDR3 nucleotide sequence: TGTGCCATCAGTGAAGACGACACTAGATATGGCTACACCTTC.

The rearrangement joins TRBV20-1 to TRBJ2-1; D gene uncertain. The CDR3 length is 14 residues. Germline V gene data show CDR1 as DFQATT and CDR2 as SNEGSKA (reference sequence). Trimming shortened V by 3 bases and J by 0 bases, and 9 bases separated the two germline ends. The CDR3 nucleotides are TGCAGTGCTAGTTCCAGTTACTCCTACAATGAGCAGTTCTTC. Its protein is CSASSSYSYNEQFF.

This chain connects TRBV10-3 to TRBJ2-3; 13 bases align to TRBD2. Trimming at V came to 5 bases and at J to 2 bases, leaving 10 bases not matched to a gene. Germline V CDR1 and CDR2: ENHRY, SYGVKD. The CDR3 runs to 18 residues. The DNA for the CDR3 is TGTGCCATCAGTTCGGGACTAGCGGGGCCCCCCATCACAGATACGCAGTATTTT. Encoded protein: CAISSGLAGPPITDTQYF.

The chain carries TRBV2 and TRBJ1-1; 8 bases fit TRBD1. Trimming at V came to 5 bases and at J to 5 bases, leaving 10 bases not matched to a gene. The CDR3 contains 15 residues. Looked up from germline, CDR1 is SNHLY and CDR2 is FYNNEI. The CDR3 here is CASSSEQGGGTEAFF. In DNA form, the CDR3 reads TGTGCCAGCAGTTCTGAACAGGGGGGTGGAACTGAAGCTTTCTTT.

V gene TRBV5-4 combines with J gene TRBJ2-5, with D perhaps TRBD1 (5 bases). Trimming took 0 bases from V and 5 from J, leaving 8 bases between them. The germline V gene encodes CDR1 SGHNT and CDR2 YYREEE (reference sequence). The CDR3 loop spans 13 amino acids. The DNA for the CDR3 is TGTGCCAGCAGCTTGGCAGGGATGGAGACCCAGTACTTC. It encodes CASSLAGMETQYF. Based on the CDR3 plus reference TRBV5-4 and TRBJ2-5, the full variable domain is ETGVTQSPTHLIKTRGQQVTLRCSSQSGHNTVSWYQQALGQGPQFIFQYYREEENGRGNFPPRFSGLQFPNYSSELNVNALELDDSALYLCASSLAGMETQYFGPGTRLLVL.

The genes are TRBV12-3 or TRBV12-4 and TRBJ1-1, with D possibly matching TRBD1 (5 bases). Deletions cut 9 bases from V and 7 bases from J, with 18 bases between. This CDR3 spans 13 amino acids. The CDR3 coding sequence is TGTGCCAGTGCGGACTATGGCGGGGGTGAAGCTTTCTTT. Its translation is CASADYGGGEAFF.

This chain links TRBV4-2 with TRBJ1-4; D may be TRBD1 (6 bases). The CDR3 runs to 17 residues. Deletions cut 0 bases from V and 6 bases from J, with 17 bases between. CDR1 and CDR2 from the germline V gene are LGHNA and YNFKEQ. CDR3: CASSQEFGGGADEKLFF. Here the CDR3 DNA reads TGTGCCAGCAGCCAAGAATTCGGCGGGGGCGCGGATGAAAAACTGTTTTTT.

This chain uses TRBV7-2 with TRBJ2-2; D gene ambiguous. The V end was cut by 4 bases, the J end by 6 bases, with 18 bases between. Germline loops: CDR1 SGHTA, CDR2 FQGNSA. CDR3 length: 16 amino acids. CDR3 DNA sequence: TGTGCCAGCAGCTCCCTCCTGGAGCGTCGCGCCGGGGAGCTGTTTTTT. Translating it yields CASSSLLERRAGELFF.

This clone was observed once. This chain uses TRBV5-4 with TRBJ2-7; tentative D call: TRBD2 (6 bases). Germline CDR1 and CDR2: SGHNT and YYREEE (reference sequence). The CDR3 runs 19 residues. Trimming took off 4 bases at V and 7 bases at J, with 33 bases between the two ends. CDR3 loop: CASSPEGTSGPRPGREQYF. The CDR3, as DNA: TGTGCCAGCAGCCCCGAAGGAACAAGCGGCCCTAGACCTGGGAGGGAGCAGTACTTC.